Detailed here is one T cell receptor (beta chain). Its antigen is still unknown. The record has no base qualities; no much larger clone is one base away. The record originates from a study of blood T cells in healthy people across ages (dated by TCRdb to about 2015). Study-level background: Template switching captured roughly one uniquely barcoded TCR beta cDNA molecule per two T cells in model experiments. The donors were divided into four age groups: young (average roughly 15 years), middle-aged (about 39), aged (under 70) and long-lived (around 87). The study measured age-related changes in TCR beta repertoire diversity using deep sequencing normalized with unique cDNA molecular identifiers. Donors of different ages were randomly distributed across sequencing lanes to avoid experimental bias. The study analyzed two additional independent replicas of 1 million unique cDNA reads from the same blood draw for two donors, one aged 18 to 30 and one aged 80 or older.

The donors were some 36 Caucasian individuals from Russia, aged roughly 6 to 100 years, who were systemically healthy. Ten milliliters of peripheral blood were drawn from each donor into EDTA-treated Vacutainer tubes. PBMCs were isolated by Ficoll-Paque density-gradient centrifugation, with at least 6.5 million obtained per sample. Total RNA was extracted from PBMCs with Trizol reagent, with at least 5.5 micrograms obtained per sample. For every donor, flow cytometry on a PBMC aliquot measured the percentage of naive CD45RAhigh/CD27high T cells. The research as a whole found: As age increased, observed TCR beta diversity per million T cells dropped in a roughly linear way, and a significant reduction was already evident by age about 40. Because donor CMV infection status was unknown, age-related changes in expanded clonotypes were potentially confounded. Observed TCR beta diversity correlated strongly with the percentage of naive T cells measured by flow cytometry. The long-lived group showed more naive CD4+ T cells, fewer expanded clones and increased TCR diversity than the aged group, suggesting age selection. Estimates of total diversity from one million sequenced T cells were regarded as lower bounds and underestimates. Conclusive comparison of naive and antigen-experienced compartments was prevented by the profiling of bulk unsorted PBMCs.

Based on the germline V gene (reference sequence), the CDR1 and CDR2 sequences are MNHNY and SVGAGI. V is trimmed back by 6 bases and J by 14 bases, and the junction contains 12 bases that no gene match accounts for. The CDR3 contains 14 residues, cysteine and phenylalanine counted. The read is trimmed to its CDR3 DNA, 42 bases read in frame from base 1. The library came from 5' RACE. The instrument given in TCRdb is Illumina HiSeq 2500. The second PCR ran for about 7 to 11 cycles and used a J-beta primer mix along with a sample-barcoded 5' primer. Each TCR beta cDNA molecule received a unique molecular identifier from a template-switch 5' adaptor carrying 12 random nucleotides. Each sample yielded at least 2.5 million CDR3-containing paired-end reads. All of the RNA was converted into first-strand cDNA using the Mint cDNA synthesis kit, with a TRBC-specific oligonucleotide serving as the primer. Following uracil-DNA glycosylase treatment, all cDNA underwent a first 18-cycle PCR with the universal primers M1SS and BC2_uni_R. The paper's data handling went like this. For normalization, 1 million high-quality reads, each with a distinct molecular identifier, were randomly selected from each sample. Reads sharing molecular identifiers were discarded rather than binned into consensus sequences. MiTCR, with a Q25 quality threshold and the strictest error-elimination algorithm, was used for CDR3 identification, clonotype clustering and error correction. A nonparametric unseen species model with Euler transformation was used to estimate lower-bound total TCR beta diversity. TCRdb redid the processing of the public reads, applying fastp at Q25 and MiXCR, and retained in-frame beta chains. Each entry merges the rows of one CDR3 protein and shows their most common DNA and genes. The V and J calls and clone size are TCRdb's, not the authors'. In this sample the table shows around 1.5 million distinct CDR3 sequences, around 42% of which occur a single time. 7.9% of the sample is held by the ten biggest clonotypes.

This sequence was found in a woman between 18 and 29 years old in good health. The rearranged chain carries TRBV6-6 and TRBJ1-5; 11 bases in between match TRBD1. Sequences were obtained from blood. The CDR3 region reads CASSSGTGGALKHF. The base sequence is TGTGCCAGCAGCTCCGGGACAGGGGGTGCGCTCAAGCATTTT.